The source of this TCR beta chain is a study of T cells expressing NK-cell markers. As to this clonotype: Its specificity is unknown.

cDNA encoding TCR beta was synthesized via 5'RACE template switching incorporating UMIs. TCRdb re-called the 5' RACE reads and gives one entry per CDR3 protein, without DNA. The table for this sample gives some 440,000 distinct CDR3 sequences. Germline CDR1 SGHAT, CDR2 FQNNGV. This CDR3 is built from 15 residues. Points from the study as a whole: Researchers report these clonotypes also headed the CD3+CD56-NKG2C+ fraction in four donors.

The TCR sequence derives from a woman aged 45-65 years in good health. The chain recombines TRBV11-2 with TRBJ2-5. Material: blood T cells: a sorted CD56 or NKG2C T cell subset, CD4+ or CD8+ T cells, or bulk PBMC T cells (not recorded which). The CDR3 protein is CASSLDLQIQETQYF.